This paragraph covers one TCR beta chain sequence. Authors' data handling: Researchers report that nucleated cell counts were estimated from reference gene primer amplification. Using immunoSEQ multiplex PCR, the repertoire was profiled, and TCRdb retains in-frame clones only, with some absent. That table furnishes V, J and clone size, whereas the DNA furnished D and trimming. Among about 140,000 clones listed, about 79% were seen once. The data stem from a study of blood T cell repertoires in COVID-19. Study-level information: There were acute and convalescent COVID-19 samples, and they came from the United States, Italy and Spain. Nucleic acid was either cDNA or gDNA, and it came from T cells, B-cell-depleted T cells, or PBMCs.

CDR3 length equals 13 residues. Trimming removed 6 bases from V and 6 bases from J; junction bases left unmatched: 7. This sequence was found in a woman aged 80 or over with active or convalescent COVID-19. The V call is TRBV12-3 or TRBV12-4, the J call TRBJ1-2; 7 positions match TRBD1. Specimen: peripheral blood. The CDR3 here is CASRPRGLDGYTF. CDR3 DNA sequence: TGTGCCAGCAGGCCTAGGGGGCTTGATGGCTACACCTTC.